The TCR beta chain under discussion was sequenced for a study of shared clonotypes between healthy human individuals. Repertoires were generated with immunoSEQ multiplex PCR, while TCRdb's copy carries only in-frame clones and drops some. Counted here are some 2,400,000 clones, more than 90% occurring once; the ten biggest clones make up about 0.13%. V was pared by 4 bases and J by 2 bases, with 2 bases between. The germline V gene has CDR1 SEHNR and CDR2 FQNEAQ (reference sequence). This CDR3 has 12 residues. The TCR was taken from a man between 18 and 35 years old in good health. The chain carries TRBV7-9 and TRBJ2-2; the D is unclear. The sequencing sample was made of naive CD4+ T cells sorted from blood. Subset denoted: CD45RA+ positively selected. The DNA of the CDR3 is TGTGCCAGCAGCTACAACACCGGGGAGCTGTTTTTT. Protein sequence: CASSYNTGELFF.